The source of this TCR beta chain is a study of shared clonotypes between healthy human individuals. This clone was observed a few times. Sequencing used immunoSEQ multiplex PCR; TCRdb keeps in-frame clones, though not all of them. Among approximately 980,000 clones, approximately 76% were seen once, and the ten largest hold over 1.3%. In germline, CDR1 is GTSNPN, CDR2 SVGIG (reference sequence). V lost 8 bases and J 3 bases, leaving 16 bases between the germline ends. The CDR3 is made up of 13 amino acids. The sample consisted of memory CD4+ T cells sorted from blood. Subset indicated: CD45RA-negative fraction. The source of this sequence is a man aged 18 to 35 in good health. The rearrangement uses TRBV30 and TRBJ1-2; D is possibly TRBD1 (5 bases). As DNA, the CDR3 is TGTGCCCGCGGTGAGGGGACTCACTATGGCTACACCTTC. It codes for CARGEGTHYGYTF.